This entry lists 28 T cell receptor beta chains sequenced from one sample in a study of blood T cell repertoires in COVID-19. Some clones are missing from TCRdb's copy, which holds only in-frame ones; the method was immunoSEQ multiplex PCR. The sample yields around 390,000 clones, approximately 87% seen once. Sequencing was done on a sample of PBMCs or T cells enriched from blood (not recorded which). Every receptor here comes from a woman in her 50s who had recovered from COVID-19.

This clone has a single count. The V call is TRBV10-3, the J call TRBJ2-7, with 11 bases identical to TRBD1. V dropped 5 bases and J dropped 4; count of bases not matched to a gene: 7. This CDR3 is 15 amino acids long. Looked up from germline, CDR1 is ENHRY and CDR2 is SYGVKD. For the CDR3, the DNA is TGTGCCATCAGTTCTCAGGGACAGGGGGATTACGAGCAGTACTTC. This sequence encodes CAISSQGQGDYEQYF.

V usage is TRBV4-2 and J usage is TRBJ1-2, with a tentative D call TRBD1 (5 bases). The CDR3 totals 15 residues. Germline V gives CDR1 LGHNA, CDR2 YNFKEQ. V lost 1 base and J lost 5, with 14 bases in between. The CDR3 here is CASSQVDSERYGYTF. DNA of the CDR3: TGTGCCAGCAGCCAAGTAGACAGTGAGCGATATGGCTACACCTTC.

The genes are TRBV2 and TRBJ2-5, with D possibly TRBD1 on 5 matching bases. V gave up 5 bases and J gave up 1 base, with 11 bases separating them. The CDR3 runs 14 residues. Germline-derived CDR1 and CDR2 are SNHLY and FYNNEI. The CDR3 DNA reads TGTGCCAGCAGTTTTTGGACAATCCAAGAGACCCAGTACTTC. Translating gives CASSFWTIQETQYF.

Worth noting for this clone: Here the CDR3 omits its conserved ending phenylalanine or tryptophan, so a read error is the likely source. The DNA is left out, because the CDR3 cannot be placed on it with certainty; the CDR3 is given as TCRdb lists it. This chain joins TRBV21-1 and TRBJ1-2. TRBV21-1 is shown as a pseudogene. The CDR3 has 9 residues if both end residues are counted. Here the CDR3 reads CASSKVGGL.

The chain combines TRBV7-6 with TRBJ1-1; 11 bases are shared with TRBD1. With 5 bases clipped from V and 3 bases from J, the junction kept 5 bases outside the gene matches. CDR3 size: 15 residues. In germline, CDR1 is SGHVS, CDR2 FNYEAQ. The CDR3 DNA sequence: TGTGCCAGCAGCGGACAGGGGGCTGGGTACACTGAAGCTTTCTTT. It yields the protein CASSGQGAGYTEAFF. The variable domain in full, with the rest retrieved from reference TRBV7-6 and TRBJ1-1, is GAGVSQSPRYKVTKRGQDVALRCDPISGHVSLYWYRQALGQGPEFLTYFNYEAQQDKSGLPNDRFSAERPEGSISTLTIQRTEQRDSAMYRCASSGQGAGYTEAFFGQGTRLTVV.

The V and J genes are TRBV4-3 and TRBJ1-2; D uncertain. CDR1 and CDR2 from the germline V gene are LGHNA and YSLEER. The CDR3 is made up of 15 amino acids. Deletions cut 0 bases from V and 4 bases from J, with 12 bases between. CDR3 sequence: CASSQDQSGPYGYTF. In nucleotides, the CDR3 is TGCGCCAGCAGCCAAGATCAGTCGGGTCCCTATGGCTACACCTTC.

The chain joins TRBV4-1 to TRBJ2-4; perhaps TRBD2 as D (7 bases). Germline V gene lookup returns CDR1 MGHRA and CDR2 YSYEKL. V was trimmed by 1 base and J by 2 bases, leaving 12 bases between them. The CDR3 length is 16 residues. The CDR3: CASSQGGGLTKNIQYF. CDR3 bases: TGCGCCAGCAGCCAAGGGGGGGGCCTTACCAAAAACATTCAGTACTTC.

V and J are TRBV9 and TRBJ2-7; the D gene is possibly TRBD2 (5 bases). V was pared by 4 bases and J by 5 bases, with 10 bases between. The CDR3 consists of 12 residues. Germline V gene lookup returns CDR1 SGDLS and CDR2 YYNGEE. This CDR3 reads CASSHRENEQYF. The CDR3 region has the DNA TGTGCCAGCAGCCATAGGGAGAACGAGCAGTACTTC.

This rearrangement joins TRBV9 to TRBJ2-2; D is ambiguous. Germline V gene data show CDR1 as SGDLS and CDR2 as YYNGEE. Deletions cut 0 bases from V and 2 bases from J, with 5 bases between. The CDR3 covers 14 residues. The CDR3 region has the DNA TGTGCCAGCAGCGTAGTTAGCAACACCGGGGAGCTGTTTTTT. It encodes CASSVVSNTGELFF.

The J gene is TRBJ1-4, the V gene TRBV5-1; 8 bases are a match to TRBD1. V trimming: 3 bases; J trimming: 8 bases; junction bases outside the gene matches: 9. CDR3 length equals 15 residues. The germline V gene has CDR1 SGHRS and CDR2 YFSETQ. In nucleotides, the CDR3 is TGCGCCAGCAGCTCGGGACAGGCTAGGGGCGAAAAACTGTTTTTT. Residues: CASSSGQARGEKLFF.

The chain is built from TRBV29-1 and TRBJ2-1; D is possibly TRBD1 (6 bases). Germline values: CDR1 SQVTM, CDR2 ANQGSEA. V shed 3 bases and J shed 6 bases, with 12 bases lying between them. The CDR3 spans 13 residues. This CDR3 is CSVDAGVGNEQFF. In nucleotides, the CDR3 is TGCAGCGTTGACGCAGGGGTCGGCAATGAGCAGTTCTTC.

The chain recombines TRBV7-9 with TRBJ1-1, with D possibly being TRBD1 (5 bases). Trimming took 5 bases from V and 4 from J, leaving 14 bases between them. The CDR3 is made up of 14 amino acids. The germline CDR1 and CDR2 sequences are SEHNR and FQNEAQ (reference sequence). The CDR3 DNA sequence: TGTGCCAGCAGCCCTCCTGCGGGGCTCACTGAAGCTTTCTTT. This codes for CASSPPAGLTEAFF.

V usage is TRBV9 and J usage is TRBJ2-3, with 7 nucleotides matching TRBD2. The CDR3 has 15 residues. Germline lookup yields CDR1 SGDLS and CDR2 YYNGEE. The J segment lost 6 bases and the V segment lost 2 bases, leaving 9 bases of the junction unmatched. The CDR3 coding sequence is TGTGCCAGCAGCGTGGGCGGCGGGAGTGGGGATACGCAGTATTTT. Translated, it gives CASSVGGGSGDTQYF.

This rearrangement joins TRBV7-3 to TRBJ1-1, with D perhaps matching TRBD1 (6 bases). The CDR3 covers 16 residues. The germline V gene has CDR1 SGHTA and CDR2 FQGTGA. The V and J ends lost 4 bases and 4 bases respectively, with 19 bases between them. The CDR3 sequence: CASSSRQTGYVTEAFF. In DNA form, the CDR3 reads TGTGCCAGCAGCTCCCGCCAAACAGGGTATGTCACTGAAGCTTTCTTT.

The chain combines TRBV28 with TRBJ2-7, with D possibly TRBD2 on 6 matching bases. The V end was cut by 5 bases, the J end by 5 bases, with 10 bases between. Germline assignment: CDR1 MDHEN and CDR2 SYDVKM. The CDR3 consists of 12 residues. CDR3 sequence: CASSPSGDEQYF. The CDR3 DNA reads TGTGCCAGCAGTCCATCGGGGGACGAGCAGTACTTC.

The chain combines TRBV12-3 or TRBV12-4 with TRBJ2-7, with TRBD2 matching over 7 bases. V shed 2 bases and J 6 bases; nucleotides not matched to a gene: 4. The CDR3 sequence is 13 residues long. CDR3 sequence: CASSLFGEGEQYF. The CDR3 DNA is TGTGCCAGCAGTTTATTTGGGGAGGGCGAGCAGTACTTC.

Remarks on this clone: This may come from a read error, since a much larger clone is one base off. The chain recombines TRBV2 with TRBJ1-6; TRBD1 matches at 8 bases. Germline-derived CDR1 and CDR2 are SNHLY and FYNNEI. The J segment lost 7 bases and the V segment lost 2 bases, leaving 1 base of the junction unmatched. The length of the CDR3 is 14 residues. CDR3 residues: CASSERTGNSPLHF. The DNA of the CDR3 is TGTGCCAGCAGTGAACGGACAGGGAATTCACCCCTCCACTTT.

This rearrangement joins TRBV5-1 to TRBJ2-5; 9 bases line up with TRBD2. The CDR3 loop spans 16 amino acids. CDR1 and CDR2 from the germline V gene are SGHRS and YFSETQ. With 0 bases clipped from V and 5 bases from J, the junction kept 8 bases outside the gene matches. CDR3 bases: TGCGCCAGCAGCTTGGAATTGCGGGGGGGCGGTGAGACCCAGTACTTC. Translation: CASSLELRGGGETQYF. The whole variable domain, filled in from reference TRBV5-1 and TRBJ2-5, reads KAGVTQTPRYLIKTRGQQVTLSCSPISGHRSVSWYQQTPGQGLQFLFEYFSETQRNKGNFPGRFSGRQFSNSRSEMNVSTLELGDSALYLCASSLELRGGGETQYFGPGTRLLVL.

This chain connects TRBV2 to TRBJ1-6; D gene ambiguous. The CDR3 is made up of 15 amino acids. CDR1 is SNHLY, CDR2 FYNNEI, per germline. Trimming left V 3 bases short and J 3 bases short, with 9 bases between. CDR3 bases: TGTGCCAGCAGTGACCCGGGAGACTATAATTCACCCCTCCACTTT. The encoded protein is CASSDPGDYNSPLHF.

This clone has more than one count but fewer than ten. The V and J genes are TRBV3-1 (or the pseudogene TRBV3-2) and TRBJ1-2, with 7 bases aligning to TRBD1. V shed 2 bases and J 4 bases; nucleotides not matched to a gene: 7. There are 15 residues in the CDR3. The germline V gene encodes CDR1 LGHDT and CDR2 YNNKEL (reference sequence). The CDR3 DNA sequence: TGTGCCAGCAGCCAAAACCGGGACAGTTTCTATGGCTACACCTTC. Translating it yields CASSQNRDSFYGYTF.

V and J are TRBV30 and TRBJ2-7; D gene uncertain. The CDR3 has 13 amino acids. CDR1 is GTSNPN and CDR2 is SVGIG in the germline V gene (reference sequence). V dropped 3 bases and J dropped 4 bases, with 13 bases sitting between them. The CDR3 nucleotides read TGTGCCTGGAGCGCCCCCCCGACTTACGAGCAGTACTTC. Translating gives CAWSAPPTYEQYF.

The CDR3 DNA reads as TGTGCCAGCGCCGCTTGGGACAGCGCCCAAGAGACCCAGTACTTC. Its protein product is CASAAWDSAQETQYF. This chain connects TRBV3-1 (or the pseudogene TRBV3-2) to TRBJ2-5, with 7 nucleotides matching TRBD1. This CDR3 is built from 15 residues. V shed 8 bases, J shed 1 base, and the junction held 10 bases outside the gene matches. Germline CDR1 LGHDT, CDR2 YNNKEL (reference sequence).

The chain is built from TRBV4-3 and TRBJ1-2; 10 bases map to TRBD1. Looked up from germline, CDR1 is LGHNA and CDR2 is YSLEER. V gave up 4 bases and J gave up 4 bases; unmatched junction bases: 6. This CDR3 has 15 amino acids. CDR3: CASSPGQGEGYGYTF. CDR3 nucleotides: TGCGCCAGCAGCCCAGGACAGGGGGAGGGCTATGGCTACACCTTC.

CDR3: CASSSRLAGASTDTQYF. DNA for the CDR3: TGCGCCAGCAGCTCCAGACTAGCGGGGGCTAGCACAGATACGCAGTATTTT. The chain combines TRBV5-1 with TRBJ2-3; 12 bases fit TRBD2. V trimming: 3 bases; J trimming: 0 bases; junction bases outside the gene matches: 5. The germline CDR1 and CDR2 sequences are SGHRS and YFSETQ. CDR3 size: 17 residues.

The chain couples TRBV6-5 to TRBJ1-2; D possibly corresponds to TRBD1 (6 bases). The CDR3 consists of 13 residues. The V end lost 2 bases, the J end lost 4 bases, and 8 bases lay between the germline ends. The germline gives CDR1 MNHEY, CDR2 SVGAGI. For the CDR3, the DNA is TGTGCCAGCAGTTACACAGGGTTCTATGGCTACACCTTC. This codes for CASSYTGFYGYTF.

The CDR3 reads CASSKDGPLHF. CDR3 nucleotide sequence: TGTGCCAGTAGCAAAGACGGGCCCCTCCACTTT. The chain carries TRBV19 and TRBJ1-6; D gene unclear. Trimming left V 6 bases short and J 13 bases short, with 10 bases between. There are 11 residues in the CDR3. Germline loops: CDR1 LNHDA, CDR2 SQIVND (reference sequence).

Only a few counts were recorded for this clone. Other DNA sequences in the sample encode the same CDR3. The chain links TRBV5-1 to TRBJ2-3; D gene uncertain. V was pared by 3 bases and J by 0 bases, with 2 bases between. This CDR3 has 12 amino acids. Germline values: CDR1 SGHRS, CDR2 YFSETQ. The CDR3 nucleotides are TGCGCCAGCAGCTCTAGCACAGATACGCAGTATTTT. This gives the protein CASSSSTDTQYF.

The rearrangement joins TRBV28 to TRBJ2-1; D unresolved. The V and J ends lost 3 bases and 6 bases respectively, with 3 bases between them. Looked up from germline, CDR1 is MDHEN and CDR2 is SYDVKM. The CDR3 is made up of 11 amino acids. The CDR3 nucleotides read TGTGCCAGCAGTTTCTCCAATGAGCAGTTCTTC. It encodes CASSFSNEQFF.